These T cell receptor beta chains were read from a single sample in a study of blood T cells in healthy people across ages. TCRdb reanalysed the 5' RACE reads using MiXCR and keeps one entry per CDR3 protein. The profile covers some 1,000,000 distinct CDR3 sequences, with less than 25% appearing a single time and 0.75% taken by the ten largest. These records were also assigned to another study, of T cells of mothers and their children.

Sequenced input: blood. These receptors all stem from a girl aged 2 to 10 in good health. Each CDR3 is given with its conserved first and last residue. A D gene is named only where the DNA matches it firmly. Where a row states a size, it is once, few, many or the class of an expanded clone; other rows omit it.

D,J,V,size,length,CDR3,DNA
NA,TRBJ1-2,TRBV6-1,many,11,CASSALYGYTF,TGTGCCAGCAGTGCCCTCTATGGCTACACCTTC
NA,TRBJ2-1,TRBV7-3,few,15,CASSLSGVQYNEQFF,TGTGCCAGCAGCTTAAGCGGAGTGCAGTACAATGAGCAGTTCTTC
TRBD1,TRBJ2-7,TRBV29-1,NA,13,CSAGEQGDYEQYF,TGCAGCGCCGGCGAACAGGGGGACTACGAGCAGTACTTC
TRBD2,TRBJ2-3,TRBV20-1,NA,16,CSARALRAGSIDTQYF,TGCAGTGCTAGGGCCCTCCGAGCGGGGAGTATTGATACGCAGTATTTT
TRBD2,TRBJ2-1,TRBV28,few,17,CASSTGTSGNSYNGQFF,TGTGCCAGCAGCACCGGGACTAGCGGGAACTCCTACAATGGGCAGTTCTTC
TRBD2,TRBJ2-1,TRBV12-3/TRBV12-4,NA,16,CASSLLAGGPGYEQFF,TGTGCCAGCAGTTTGCTAGCGGGAGGGCCGGGGTATGAGCAGTTCTTC
TRBD1,TRBJ2-5,TRBV24-1,NA,14,CATSARDSQETQYF,TGTGCCACCAGTGCCCGGGACAGTCAAGAGACCCAGTACTTC
NA,TRBJ2-1,TRBV4-1,NA,15,CASSQERGDLNEQFF,TGCGCCAGCAGCCAAGAACGCGGGGACCTCAATGAGCAGTTCTTC
NA,TRBJ1-1,TRBV5-1,few,12,CASSFYGGEAFF,TGCGCCAGCAGCTTTTACGGGGGTGAAGCTTTCTTT
NA,TRBJ2-7,TRBV5-6,NA,15,CASSPGPAPSYEQYF,TGTGCCAGCAGCCCAGGCCCTGCCCCATCCTACGAGCAGTACTTC
NA,TRBJ1-1,TRBV7-3,few,13,CASSLGSTTEAFF,TGTGCCAGCAGCTTAGGGAGTACGACTGAAGCTTTCTTT
NA,TRBJ2-1,TRBV24-1,few,12,CATSGGDREQFF,TGTGCCACCAGCGGAGGGGACCGTGAGCAGTTCTTC
TRBD2,TRBJ2-3,TRBV28,NA,17,CASSSTRLAGFVDTQYF,TGTGCCAGCAGTTCCACCCGACTAGCGGGGTTTGTAGATACGCAGTATTTT
NA,TRBJ1-5,TRBV6-6,NA,13,CASGYGRDQPQHF,TGTGCCAGCGGTTACGGCAGGGACCAGCCCCAGCATTTT
TRBD1,TRBJ1-3,TRBV20-1,NA,16,CSARDFTGGSGNTIYF,TGCAGTGCTAGAGATTTTACAGGGGGCTCAGGAAACACCATATATTTT
NA,TRBJ2-1,TRBV28,NA,13,CASSLVPSSEQFF,TGTGCCAGCAGTTTAGTACCGAGCAGTGAGCAGTTCTTC
NA,TRBJ2-1,TRBV29-1,many,14,CSVEDGLHLNEQFF,TGCAGCGTTGAAGATGGACTACACCTTAATGAGCAGTTCTTC
TRBD2,TRBJ2-5,TRBV4-2,NA,14,CASRRREGSETQYF,TGTGCCAGCAGAAGGAGGGAGGGCTCGGAGACCCAGTACTTC
NA,TRBJ2-2,TRBV11-2,NA,18,CASRLQGLRLANTGELFF,TGTGCCAGCAGACTACAGGGTTTGAGGTTGGCGAACACCGGGGAGCTGTTTTTT
NA,TRBJ2-7,TRBV9,NA,14,CASSVEDSSYEQYF,TGTGCCAGCAGCGTAGAGGACAGCTCCTACGAGCAGTACTTC
NA,TRBJ1-2,TRBV5-4,few,14,CATKVGWGNYGYTF,TGTGCCACCAAAGTGGGATGGGGAAACTATGGCTACACCTTC
NA,TRBJ2-1,TRBV5-6,few,14,CTSSLLSSYNEQFF,TGTACCAGCAGCTTGCTAAGCTCCTACAATGAGCAGTTCTTC
NA,TRBJ2-7,TRBV13,NA,14,CASSSALTVYEQYF,TGTGCCAGCAGCTCCGCGCTGACTGTGTACGAGCAGTACTTC
NA,TRBJ2-3,TRBV27,once,17,CAIHGALQRVGTDTQYF,TGTGCCATCCACGGGGCCCTCCAGCGTGTTGGCACAGATACGCAGTATTTT
NA,TRBJ2-7,TRBV29-1,few,13,CSPPASNGYEQYF,TGCAGCCCGCCGGCGTCAAATGGCTACGAGCAGTACTTC
TRBD1,TRBJ1-6,TRBV29-1,NA,14,CSYLSGTDNSPLHF,TGCAGCTATTTATCCGGGACAGATAATTCACCCCTCCACTTT
NA,TRBJ2-5,TRBV27,NA,15,CASSSIGGAVETQYF,TGTGCCAGCAGTTCGATAGGGGGTGCGGTAGAGACCCAGTACTTC
TRBD1,TRBJ2-7,TRBV20-1,few,13,CSGQGDFSYEQYF,TGCAGCGGACAGGGGGATTTTTCCTACGAGCAGTACTTC
NA,TRBJ1-4,TRBV15,many,13,CATSQAFNEKLFF,TGTGCCACCAGCCAGGCTTTCAATGAAAAACTGTTTTTT
NA,TRBJ2-2,TRBV12-3/TRBV12-4,NA,16,CASSPLRGESAGELFF,TGTGCCAGCAGTCCACTAAGGGGGGAGTCGGCCGGGGAGCTGTTTTTT
TRBD2,TRBJ2-3,TRBV7-2,NA,15,CASSLSRGGTDTQYF,TGTGCCAGCAGCTTATCTCGGGGGGGCACAGATACGCAGTATTTT
NA,TRBJ2-5,TRBV20-1,NA,15,CSASNLRALEETQYF,TGCAGTGCTAGTAACCTCCGGGCCCTTGAAGAGACCCAGTACTTC
NA,TRBJ1-3,TRBV19,few,16,CASSTAWTLSGNTIYF,TGTGCCAGTAGTACCGCTTGGACCCTCTCTGGAAACACCATATATTTT
TRBD1,TRBJ2-7,TRBV24-1,few,17,CATSDIISDRGLETQCF,TGTGCCACCAGTGATATAATCTCGGACAGGGGGCTTGAGACCCAGTGCTTC
NA,TRBJ2-7,TRBV6-2/TRBV6-3,NA,15,CASSIGSGEVYEQYF,TGTGCCAGCAGTATCGGGAGCGGAGAGGTTTACGAGCAGTACTTC
TRBD2,TRBJ2-7,TRBV20-1,NA,15,CGAAATSGRSDEQYF,TGCGGTGCCGCCGCGACTAGCGGGAGGTCCGACGAGCAGTACTTC
NA,TRBJ2-5,TRBV11-2,few,15,CASSLDVWNQETQYF,TGTGCCAGCAGCTTAGATGTTTGGAATCAAGAGACCCAGTACTTC
TRBD1,TRBJ2-7,TRBV13,NA,15,CASSLGDRGGYEQYF,TGTGCCAGCAGCTTAGGGGACAGGGGAGGCTACGAGCAGTACTTC